The 30 T cell receptor beta chains in this list originate from one sample, sequenced in a study of blood T cell repertoires in COVID-19. Data came from immunoSEQ multiplex PCR; TCRdb stores just in-frame clones and leaves some out. The sample shows tens of thousands of clones, around 88% of them seen only once. The sequenced material came from peripheral blood. These TCRs come from a human donor in a cohort sampled during active COVID-19.

V usage is TRBV9 and J usage is TRBJ2-2; TRBD2 matches 7 bases. Germline CDR1 reads SGDLS; CDR2 reads YYNGEE. The trim removed 4 bases at V and 2 bases at J, leaving 8 bases unmatched. This CDR3 comprises 16 residues. CDR3 amino acids: CASSLPSGENTGELFF. The CDR3 bases are TGTGCCAGCAGCCTCCCCAGCGGGGAAAACACCGGGGAGCTGTTTTTT.

The rearrangement uses TRBV11-2 and TRBJ2-7; D is ambiguous. The CDR3 is 13 amino acids. The germline V and J ends were trimmed by 1 base and 6 bases, with 10 bases remaining between them. Germline CDR1 reads SGHAT; CDR2 reads FQNNGV. DNA for the CDR3: TGTGCCAGCAGCTTAGGGCGCAGGATCGAGCAGTACTTC. Translated: CASSLGRRIEQYF.

This clone was observed a single time. This chain joins TRBV29-1 and TRBJ2-1, with TRBD1 matching 12 bases. Trimming took 6 bases from V and 8 from J; bases not matched to a gene: 23. Germline CDR1 reads SQVTM; CDR2 reads ANQGSEA. This CDR3 has 19 residues. CDR3 DNA sequence: TGCAGCGTGGCCCTCGGGACAGGGGGCAGCGGCGGGAGATTCCATGAGCAGTTCTTC. Its protein product is CSVALGTGGSGGRFHEQFF.

The rearrangement joins TRBV27 to TRBJ2-1; unclear D gene. The V and J ends lost 2 bases and 0 bases respectively, with 11 bases between them. This CDR3 spans 16 amino acids. Germline CDR1 and CDR2: MNHEY and SMNVEV (reference sequence). This chain's CDR3 is CASSLAPAASYNEQFF. CDR3 sequence (DNA): TGTGCCAGCAGTTTAGCCCCGGCGGCCTCCTACAATGAGCAGTTCTTC.

The chain employs TRBV7-9 and TRBJ2-7; weak D call: TRBD2 (6 bases). CDR3 length equals 14 residues. Germline V lookup: CDR1 SEHNR, CDR2 FQNEAQ (reference sequence). Trimming stripped 2 bases from V and 6 bases from J, with 14 bases between. CDR3 amino acids: CASSLPGEAREQYF. DNA of the CDR3: TGTGCCAGCAGCTTACCGGGGGAGGCGCGCGAGCAGTACTTC.

J is TRBJ1-2 and V is TRBV5-1, with D perhaps matching TRBD1 (6 bases). Trimming pared 0 bases from V and 8 bases from J, leaving 17 bases between. The CDR3 extends over 15 amino acids. Germline V CDR1 and CDR2: SGHRS, YFSETQ. In DNA form, the CDR3 reads TGCGCCAGCAGCTTGGAAGCCGGGCAGGGGAAGGGCTACACCTTC. As protein: CASSLEAGQGKGYTF. The entire variable domain, with the rest obtained from reference TRBV5-1 and TRBJ1-2, is as follows: KAGVTQTPRYLIKTRGQQVTLSCSPISGHRSVSWYQQTPGQGLQFLFEYFSETQRNKGNFPGRFSGRQFSNSRSEMNVSTLELGDSALYLCASSLEAGQGKGYTFGSGTRLTVV.

V usage is TRBV2 and J usage is TRBJ2-7, with 13 bases aligning to TRBD2. V shed 11 bases, J shed 3 bases, and the junction held 7 bases outside the gene matches. The CDR3 length is 14 residues. The germline V gene encodes CDR1 SNHLY and CDR2 FYNNEI. CDR3 sequence: CASQGLAGFYEQYF. The DNA of the CDR3 is TGTGCCTCGCAGGGACTAGCGGGATTCTACGAGCAGTACTTC.

This rearrangement joins TRBV18 to TRBJ2-3; 8 bases are a match to TRBD2. Germline loops: CDR1 KGHSH, CDR2 LQKENI. V was clipped by 2 bases and J by 12 bases; unmatched bases: 7. This CDR3 is 13 amino acids long. The CDR3 region has the DNA TGTGCCAGCTCACCAAGTCGGGAGGGCCCCCAGTATTTT. Translating gives CASSPSREGPQYF.

This rearrangement joins TRBV7-2 to TRBJ1-5; TRBD1 matches 10 bases. J lost 9 bases, V lost 1 base, and 3 bases had no gene match. This CDR3 has 14 amino acids. Germline V gene data show CDR1 as SGHTA and CDR2 as FQGNSA. CDR3 in amino acids: CASSLGQGASPQHF. The CDR3, as DNA: TGTGCCAGCAGCTTAGGACAGGGGGCATCGCCCCAGCATTTT. The full variable domain, completed using reference TRBV7-2 and TRBJ1-5, is GAGVSQSPSNKVTEKGKDVELRCDPISGHTALYWYRQSLGQGLEFLIYFQGNSAPDKSGLPSDRFSAERTGGSVSTLTIQRTQQEDSAVYLCASSLGQGASPQHFGDGTRLSIL.

The V gene is TRBV29-1, the J gene TRBJ1-4; possibly TRBD1 for D (5 bases). The CDR3 length is 13 residues. Trimming stripped 4 bases from V and 8 bases from J, with 14 bases between. CDR1 and CDR2 from the germline V gene are SQVTM and ANQGSEA. DNA for the CDR3: TGCAGCGTTGGTGGGGGAGGGCCCGAAAAACTGTTTTTT. Protein sequence: CSVGGGGPEKLFF.

CDR3 sequence reads: CASSQAANQPQHF. CDR3 sequence (DNA): TGTGCCAGCAGTCAGGCAGCTAATCAGCCCCAGCATTTT. The chain employs TRBV6-2 or TRBV6-3 and TRBJ1-5; D not certain. Germline V gene sequence: CDR1 MNHEY, CDR2 SVGEGT. V was pared by 5 bases and J by 4 bases, with 9 bases between. The CDR3 is made up of 13 amino acids.

This clone was seen once. This sequence joins TRBV3-1 (or the pseudogene TRBV3-2) and TRBJ2-7, with TRBD2 matching 8 bases. CDR3 length: 16 residues. V shed 1 base, J shed 8 bases, and the junction held 13 bases outside the gene matches. Germline CDR1 reads LGHDT; CDR2 reads YNNKEL (reference sequence). The CDR3 reads CASSQGAGTRPGKQYF. CDR3 bases: TGTGCCAGCAGCCAAGGGGCGGGGACTAGGCCAGGCAAGCAGTACTTC.

The chain recombines TRBV5-5 with TRBJ2-7, with D possibly matching TRBD2 (6 bases). The germline gives CDR1 SGHKS, CDR2 YYEKEE (reference sequence). The CDR3 is 15 amino acids. Trimming took 1 base from V and 7 from J, leaving 18 bases between them. CDR3 in amino acids: CASSLQAGTLSEQYF. The CDR3 coding sequence is TGTGCCAGCAGCTTGCAGGCGGGGACTCTTTCGGAGCAGTACTTC.

This clone was observed once. The CDR3 region is CATRRDRVTGELFF. In DNA, the CDR3 is TGTGCCACCCGCCGGGACAGGGTTACCGGGGAGCTGTTTTTT. The gene calls are TRBV19 and TRBJ2-2, with 9 bases aligning to TRBD1. CDR1 and CDR2 from the germline V gene are LNHDA and SQIVND (reference sequence). This CDR3 is 14 amino acids long. V gave up 10 bases and J gave up 5 bases; unmatched junction bases: 8.

The V and J genes are TRBV5-1 and TRBJ1-1; TRBD1 aligns across 7 bases. The ends lost 4 bases at V and 1 base at J; junction bases unmatched: 7. The CDR3 loop spans 15 amino acids. Germline V CDR1 and CDR2: SGHRS, YFSETQ. The CDR3 region has the DNA TGCGCCAGCAGCCCATTACAGGGGCAGAACACTGAAGCTTTCTTT. This codes for CASSPLQGQNTEAFF.

The rearrangement joins TRBV11-2 to TRBJ1-4; D not resolved. The CDR3 runs to 16 residues. Germline V gene lookup returns CDR1 SGHAT and CDR2 FQNNGV. V shed 1 base and J shed 0 bases, with 9 bases lying between them. The CDR3 spells CASSLAYSATNEKLFF. CDR3 coding DNA: TGTGCCAGCAGCTTAGCCTACTCTGCAACTAATGAAAAACTGTTTTTT.

The chain combines TRBV19 with TRBJ1-1, with D possibly being TRBD1 (6 bases). V was shortened by 8 bases and J by 5 bases, with 15 bases between the two germline ends. The CDR3 length is 13 residues. CDR1 and CDR2 from the germline V gene are LNHDA and SQIVND (reference sequence). CDR3: CASRTGRGTEAFF. CDR3 DNA sequence: TGTGCCAGTCGTACAGGGAGGGGGACTGAAGCTTTCTTT.

This clone was recorded once. The chain has TRBV19 and TRBJ1-5; D call uncertain. The germline V gene encodes CDR1 LNHDA and CDR2 SQIVND (reference sequence). V shed 2 bases and J shed 0 bases, with 11 bases lying between them. The CDR3 runs to 16 residues. CDR3 region: CASSIFGGYSNQPQHF. The CDR3 coding sequence is TGTGCCAGTAGTATATTTGGAGGTTATAGCAATCAGCCCCAGCATTTT.

In nucleotides, the CDR3 is TGTGCCAGTAGTAACCGGGACAGGGTAAGGATCGCTGAAGCTTTCTTT. Its translation is CASSNRDRVRIAEAFF. The rearrangement uses TRBV19 and TRBJ1-1, with 9 bases that match TRBD1. CDR1 LNHDA and CDR2 SQIVND come from the germline V gene (reference sequence). V shed 4 bases, J shed 6 bases, and the junction held 12 bases outside the gene matches. The CDR3 totals 16 residues.

The chain has TRBV5-6 and TRBJ1-2; a possible D gene is TRBD1 (5 bases). The CDR3 spans 13 residues. V lost 3 bases and J 4 bases, leaving 10 bases between the germline ends. The V gene's germline CDR1 is SGHDT and CDR2 YYEEEE. CDR3 bases: TGTGCCAGCAGCTCGGACACCATCTATGGCTACACCTTC. It is translated as CASSSDTIYGYTF.

The chain combines TRBV7-2 with TRBJ2-7, with 7 bases matching TRBD1. The CDR3 is 15 residues long. Looked up from germline, CDR1 is SGHTA and CDR2 is FQGNSA. Trimming at V came to 2 bases and at J to 1 base, leaving 5 bases not matched to a gene. CDR3 sequence: CASSLKGAESYEQYF. CDR3 bases: TGTGCCAGCAGCTTAAAGGGGGCCGAGTCCTACGAGCAGTACTTC.

The chain uses TRBV21-1 and TRBJ1-3. TRBV21-1 is flagged as a pseudogene. This CDR3 contains 15 residues. Written as DNA, the CDR3 is TGTGCCAGCAGCAAAGCGCTAGGCTCTGGAAACACCATATATTTT. It encodes CASSKALGSGNTIYF.

The CDR3 here is CASSFIAGEGEQYF. The CDR3 region has the DNA TGCGCCAGCAGCTTTATAGCGGGAGAGGGCGAGCAGTACTTC. The rearrangement uses TRBV5-1 and TRBJ2-7; 9 bases map to TRBD2. The CDR3 consists of 14 residues. Germline values: CDR1 SGHRS, CDR2 YFSETQ. The V segment lost 2 bases and the J segment 6 bases; nucleotides outside the gene matches: 6.

This rearrangement joins TRBV19 to TRBJ1-4; 8 bases fit TRBD1. This CDR3 is 14 amino acids long. Germline V gene data show CDR1 as LNHDA and CDR2 as SQIVND (reference sequence). Losses at the gene ends were 6 bases for V and 7 bases for J; bases not matched to a gene: 7. This CDR3 is CASSTGGAVEKLFF. In DNA, the CDR3 is TGTGCCAGTAGCACAGGGGGGGCGGTTGAAAAACTGTTTTTT.

The chain is built from TRBV11-2 and TRBJ2-2, with D perhaps matching TRBD2 (5 bases). Trimming removed 5 bases at V and 4 bases at J, with 14 bases between. The CDR3 is 15 amino acids. Germline lookup yields CDR1 SGHAT and CDR2 FQNNGV. The chain's CDR3 is CASSQRITRTGELFF. In nucleotides, the CDR3 is TGTGCCAGCAGCCAGCGGATTACCCGCACCGGGGAGCTGTTTTTT.

This rearrangement joins TRBV10-2 to TRBJ2-6, with 9 bases identical to TRBD1. J gave up 2 bases and V 11 bases, and 10 bases lay outside the gene matches. The germline V gene encodes CDR1 WSHSY and CDR2 SAAADI. The CDR3 is made up of 16 amino acids. The CDR3 bases are TGCGCCGCAACGGGACAGGGTACTCCTGGGGCCAACGTCCTGACTTTC. Encoded protein: CAATGQGTPGANVLTF.

This clone was counted only a few times. This sequence joins TRBV5-1 and TRBJ2-7; maybe TRBD2 (6 bases). Trimming shortened V by 3 bases and J by 0 bases, and 13 bases separated the two germline ends. Germline V lookup: CDR1 SGHRS, CDR2 YFSETQ. CDR3 size: 15 residues. CDR3 sequence (DNA): TGCGCCAGCAGCTCGCGGGGCGGAACCTCCTACGAGCAGTACTTC. Protein sequence: CASSSRGGTSYEQYF. Full variable domain (remainder filled in from reference TRBV5-1 and TRBJ2-7): KAGVTQTPRYLIKTRGQQVTLSCSPISGHRSVSWYQQTPGQGLQFLFEYFSETQRNKGNFPGRFSGRQFSNSRSEMNVSTLELGDSALYLCASSSRGGTSYEQYFGPGTRLTVT.

The chain recombines TRBV11-3 with TRBJ2-3, with D possibly TRBD1 on 6 matching bases. CDR1 SGHNT and CDR2 YENEEA come from the germline V gene. The CDR3 extends over 11 amino acids. The V end lost 4 bases, the J end lost 10 bases, and 9 bases lay between the germline ends. The CDR3 spells CASSSGVAQYF. As DNA, the CDR3 is TGTGCCAGCAGCTCAGGGGTGGCGCAGTATTTT.

The rearrangement uses TRBV19 and TRBJ2-7; the D gene is possibly TRBD1 (5 bases). The CDR3 has 14 amino acids. Trimming pared 6 bases from V and 1 base from J, leaving 13 bases between. Per the germline V gene, CDR1 is LNHDA and CDR2 is SQIVND (reference sequence). CDR3 sequence (DNA): TGTGCCAGTAGCGAATCACAGGTTTCCTACGAGCAGTACTTC. Its translation: CASSESQVSYEQYF. Full variable domain (outside the CDR3, taken from reference TRBV19 and TRBJ2-7): DGGITQSPKYLFRKEGQNVTLSCEQNLNHDAMYWYRQDPGQGLRLIYYSQIVNDFQKGDIAEGYSVSREKKESFPLTVTSAQKNPTAFYLCASSESQVSYEQYFGPGTRLTVT.

In DNA form, the CDR3 reads TGTGCCAGCAGCTTGGCTTGGGGGGGCCAAGAGACCCAGTACTTC. Encoded protein: CASSLAWGGQETQYF. The gene calls are TRBV5-6 and TRBJ2-5, with 7 bases fitting TRBD2. Germline V lookup: CDR1 SGHDT, CDR2 YYEEEE. The CDR3 is made up of 15 amino acids. Trimming took 0 bases from V and 1 from J; bases not matched to a gene: 3.